A selection of T cell receptor beta chains follows, all from one sample in a study of cytomegalovirus exposure and HLA in healthy donors. Clones were sequenced by immunoSEQ multiplex PCR, and TCRdb holds only the in-frame ones, with some missing. The repertoire holds roughly 250,000 clones, with roughly 70% as singletons. Sequenced material: PBMCs. These receptors all stem from a female donor in good health and CMV-seronegative. CDR3s include the opening cysteine and the closing phenylalanine or tryptophan. A D gene is named only where the DNA matches it firmly. Expanded clones get a size class; other rows say once, few or many, or leave the size out.

clone_size j_call d_call v_call cdr3_aa cdr3_nt
once TRBJ2-7 - TRBV6-5 CASTAGISYEQYF TGTGCCAGCACCGCGGGGATCTCCTACGAGCAGTACTTC
- TRBJ1-1 - TRBV27 CASTPRVTEAFF TGTGCCAGCACCCCTCGGGTCACTGAAGCTTTCTTT
- TRBJ2-7 - TRBV5-1 CASSLDTGAGEQYF TGCGCCAGCAGCTTGGATACGGGAGCCGGCGAGCAGTACTTC
- TRBJ2-1 - TRBV18 CASSPPSGPHNEQFF TGTGCCAGCTCACCACCCTCGGGTCCCCACAATGAGCAGTTCTTC
- TRBJ2-7 TRBD2 TRBV5-1 CASSLGGLAPSYEQYF TGCGCCAGCAGCTTGGGCGGACTAGCGCCTTCCTACGAGCAGTACTTC
- TRBJ2-3 - TRBV28 CASSTTPTDTQYF TGTGCCAGCAGTACAACCCCCACAGATACGCAGTATTTT
- TRBJ2-7 - TRBV15 CATSRDGTSEQYF TGTGCCACCAGCAGAGATGGGACAAGCGAGCAGTACTTC
- TRBJ1-2 TRBD1 TRBV2 CASSLGQGYGYTF TGTGCCAGCAGCCTGGGACAGGGGTATGGCTACACCTTC
- TRBJ1-4 TRBD1 TRBV19 CASSIGGRGDEKLFF TGTGCCAGTAGTATAGGCGGCAGGGGGGATGAAAAACTGTTTTTT
- TRBJ2-3 - TRBV1 CTSSPYGHPSDTQYF TGCACCAGCAGCCCTTACGGACATCCTTCAGATACGCAGTATTTT
- TRBJ2-3 TRBD1 TRBV2 CASRRTGSGTDTQYF TGTGCCAGCAGAAGGACAGGGAGTGGCACAGATACGCAGTATTTT
- TRBJ2-7 - TRBV6-1 CASSEIGRSYEQYF TGTGCCAGCAGTGAAATAGGCAGGTCCTACGAGCAGTACTTC
- TRBJ1-4 - TRBV9 CASSLGQGGEKLFF TGTGCCAGCAGCCTAGGGCAGGGAGGCGAAAAACTGTTTTTT
few TRBJ1-1 - TRBV29-1 CSVDPHAGRTEAFF TGCAGCGTTGACCCTCACGCGGGGAGAACTGAAGCTTTCTTT
- TRBJ2-1 TRBD1 TRBV27 CASSTYRGSYNEQFF TGTGCCAGCTCTACATACAGGGGTTCCTACAATGAGCAGTTCTTC
- TRBJ1-6 - TRBV5-1 CASSLVTALKVSPLHF TGCGCCAGCAGCTTGGTGACAGCCCTAAAGGTTTCACCCCTCCACTTT
- TRBJ1-1 - TRBV10-2 CASSVNRNTEAFF TGCGCCAGCAGTGTTAACAGGAACACTGAAGCTTTCTTT
- TRBJ2-7 TRBD2 TRBV9 CASSLGSLAGSYEQYF TGTGCCAGCAGCTTAGGGTCACTAGCGGGCTCCTACGAGCAGTACTTC
few TRBJ2-1 TRBD2 TRBV5-4 CASSLGAGAPNEQFF TGTGCCAGCAGCTTGGGAGCGGGAGCGCCCAATGAGCAGTTCTTC
- TRBJ2-7 - TRBV6-1 CASSETTGTHYEQYF TGTGCCAGCAGCGAAACTACCGGGACACACTACGAGCAGTACTTC
few TRBJ2-5 - TRBV5-6 CASSLQETQYF TGTGCCAGCAGCCTCCAAGAGACCCAGTACTTC
- TRBJ2-2 - TRBV7-2 CASSLELHNTGELFF TGTGCCAGCAGCTTAGAACTCCATAACACCGGGGAGCTGTTTTTT
- TRBJ2-2 TRBD2 TRBV9 CASSALAAPGRLFF TGTGCCAGCAGCGCACTAGCGGCCCCCGGAAGGCTGTTTTTT
- TRBJ2-7 - TRBV11-3 CASSILAISYEQYF TGTGCCAGCAGCATACTAGCTATCTCCTACGAGCAGTACTTC
- TRBJ2-7 TRBD1 TRBV28 CASSTGDEQYF TGTGCCAGCAGTACAGGGGACGAGCAGTACTTC
- TRBJ1-2 - TRBV5-8 CASSPRQGYTF TGTGCCAGCAGCCCCCGCCAGGGCTACACCTTC
- TRBJ1-1 - TRBV9 CASSGQVGSTEAFF TGTGCCAGCAGCGGACAAGTAGGAAGCACTGAAGCTTTCTTT
few TRBJ2-7 TRBD1 TRBV10-3 CAISQGAPSVEQYF TGTGCCATCAGTCAGGGGGCCCCCTCCGTCGAGCAGTACTTC
- TRBJ1-1 - TRBV18 CASSPSRENTEAFF TGTGCCAGCTCACCGTCCAGGGAGAACACTGAAGCTTTCTTT
few TRBJ2-7 TRBD1 TRBV29-1 CSVWDRRSNEQYF TGCAGCGTTTGGGACAGGAGGTCAAACGAGCAGTACTTC
- TRBJ2-3 - TRBV5-8 CASSFGDTTDTQYF TGTGCCAGCAGCTTCGGGGATACCACAGATACGCAGTATTTT
- TRBJ2-5 TRBD2 TRBV5-5 CASSSGTSGSERETQYF TGTGCCAGCAGCTCAGGGACTAGCGGGAGTGAGCGGGAGACCCAGTACTTC
once TRBJ2-1 TRBD2 TRBV6-1 CASSEPGLAVYNEQFF TGTGCCAGCAGTGAACCAGGACTAGCGGTTTACAATGAGCAGTTCTTC
few TRBJ2-2 TRBD1 TRBV19 CASKMGTGADVNTGELFF TGTGCCAGTAAAATGGGGACAGGGGCCGACGTGAACACCGGGGAGCTGTTTTTT
- TRBJ1-3 - TRBV5-1 CASKEGDGNTIYF TGCGCCAGCAAAGAGGGGGATGGAAACACCATATATTTT
once TRBJ2-1 - TRBV7-8 CASSPYPGTGHKTNNEQFF TGTGCCAGCAGCCCATACCCCGGGACGGGACACAAGACCAACAATGAGCAGTTCTTC
- TRBJ1-2 TRBD1 TRBV7-9 CASSLTGQGTYGYTF TGTGCCAGCAGCTTAACGGGACAGGGGACCTATGGCTACACCTTC
few TRBJ1-6 TRBD1 TRBV7-9 CATSRGPDSPLHF TGTGCCACCTCGAGGGGGCCGGATTCACCCCTCCACTTT